This entry lists 10 T cell receptor beta chains sequenced from one sample in a study of T cell responses to AZD1222 COVID-19 vaccine. Sequencing used immunoSEQ multiplex PCR; TCRdb keeps in-frame clones, though not all of them. This table has fewer than 110,000 clones, roughly 89% appearing once. The sample was peripheral blood, taken on day 0 of AZD1222 vaccination. The receptors shown here come from an adult in good health.

The chain employs TRBV11-2 and TRBJ2-2; D not certain. Trimming stripped 5 bases from V and 0 bases from J, with 10 bases between. The CDR3 covers 15 residues. Germline values: CDR1 SGHAT, CDR2 FQNNGV. CDR3 sequence (DNA): TGTGCCAGCAGCCCCCGGCTGGCGAACACCGGGGAGCTGTTTTTT. Translated: CASSPRLANTGELFF.

This chain connects TRBV7-2 to TRBJ2-5, with D possibly TRBD1 on 6 matching bases. CDR3 length: 14 amino acids. The V and J ends lost 6 bases and 1 base respectively, with 12 bases between them. Germline CDR1 SGHTA, CDR2 FQGNSA. CDR3 residues: CASRPTGIQETQYF. The CDR3 bases are TGTGCCAGCAGGCCTACAGGGATCCAAGAGACCCAGTACTTC.

This clone was found a few times. The chain carries TRBV25-1 and TRBJ2-5; D is unclear. Germline V gives CDR1 MGHDK, CDR2 SYGVNS. Deletions cut 0 bases from V and 5 bases from J, with 10 bases between. This CDR3 has 14 amino acids. The CDR3 nucleotides read TGTGCCAGCAGTGAATATGGGTCTAAGGAGACCCAGTACTTC. This codes for CASSEYGSKETQYF.

The chain employs TRBV2 and TRBJ2-1, with D perhaps TRBD1 (8 bases). Germline CDR1 reads SNHLY; CDR2 reads FYNNEI. Trimming removed 8 bases from V and 3 bases from J, with 26 bases in between. The CDR3 runs 18 residues. DNA of the CDR3: TGTGCCAGCCCGAGGGGACAGGCGAACCCGGGGGGCTACAATGAGCAGTTCTTC. Its translation: CASPRGQANPGGYNEQFF.

The genes are TRBV7-8 and TRBJ1-4; no reliable D call. Trimming removed 3 bases from V and 0 bases from J, with 8 bases in between. CDR3 length: 15 residues. The V gene's germline CDR1 is SGHVS and CDR2 FQNEAQ. The CDR3 region is CASSFMPATNEKLFF. In nucleotides, the CDR3 is TGTGCCAGCAGCTTCATGCCAGCAACTAATGAAAAACTGTTTTTT.

The chain combines TRBV6-5 with TRBJ2-5, with no clear D. The CDR3 spans 15 residues. Looked up from germline, CDR1 is MNHEY and CDR2 is SVGAGI. The ends were cut back, 3 bases at V and 4 bases at J, with 15 bases in the middle. CDR3 in DNA: TGTGCCAGCAGTTATAGGGCCACTGCCCGAGAGACCCAGTACTTC. Translation: CASSYRATARETQYF.

This clone was seen a single time. This chain connects TRBV7-2 to TRBJ1-3; D is unresolved. The CDR3 length is 15 residues. The V end lost 2 bases, the J end lost 0 bases, and 8 bases lay between the germline ends. Germline V lookup: CDR1 SGHTA, CDR2 FQGNSA. For the CDR3, the DNA is TGTGCCAGCAGCTTAATTGGGTTCTCTGGAAACACCATATATTTT. Its protein product is CASSLIGFSGNTIYF.

This sequence joins TRBV7-2 and TRBJ1-1; D gene ambiguous. V lost 2 bases and J lost 6, with 7 bases in between. CDR3 size: 12 residues. In germline, CDR1 is SGHTA, CDR2 FQGNSA. The CDR3 protein is CASSLLPPEAFF. CDR3 in DNA: TGTGCCAGCAGCTTACTCCCGCCTGAAGCTTTCTTT.

CDR3 in DNA: TGTGCCAGCAGCTTACAAGTTACAGATACGCAGTATTTT. Amino acid sequence: CASSLQVTDTQYF. The chain employs TRBV7-2 and TRBJ2-3; D gene uncertain. The germline gives CDR1 SGHTA, CDR2 FQGNSA. V lost 2 bases, J lost 3 bases, and 6 bases lay in between. This CDR3 is 13 amino acids long.

The V call is TRBV4-3, the J call TRBJ2-3; TRBD2 agrees at 9 bases. The length of the CDR3 is 16 residues. J was trimmed by 2 bases and V by 4 bases; bases with no gene match: 7. CDR1 is LGHNA and CDR2 is YSLEER in the germline V gene. CDR3 DNA sequence: TGCGCCAGCAGCCGGGTTAGCGGGGGATCCACAGATACGCAGTATTTT. Amino acids: CASSRVSGGSTDTQYF.